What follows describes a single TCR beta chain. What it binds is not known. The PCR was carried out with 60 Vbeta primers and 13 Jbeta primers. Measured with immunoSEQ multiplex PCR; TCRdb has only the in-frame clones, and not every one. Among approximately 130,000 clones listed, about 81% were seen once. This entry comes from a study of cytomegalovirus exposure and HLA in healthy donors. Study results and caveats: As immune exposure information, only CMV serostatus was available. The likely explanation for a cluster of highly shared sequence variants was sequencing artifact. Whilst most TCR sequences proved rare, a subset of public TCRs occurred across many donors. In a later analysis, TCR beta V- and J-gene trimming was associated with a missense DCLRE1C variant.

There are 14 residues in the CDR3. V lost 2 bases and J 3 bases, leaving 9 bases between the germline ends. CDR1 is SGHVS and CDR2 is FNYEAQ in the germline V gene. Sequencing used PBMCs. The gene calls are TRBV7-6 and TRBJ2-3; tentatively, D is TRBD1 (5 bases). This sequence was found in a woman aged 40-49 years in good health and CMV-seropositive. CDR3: CASSLKAGTDTQYF. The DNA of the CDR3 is TGTGCCAGCAGCTTAAAGGCAGGGACAGATACGCAGTATTTT. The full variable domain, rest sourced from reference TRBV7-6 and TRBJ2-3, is GAGVSQSPRYKVTKRGQDVALRCDPISGHVSLYWYRQALGQGPEFLTYFNYEAQQDKSGLPNDRFSAERPEGSISTLTIQRTEQRDSAMYRCASSLKAGTDTQYFGPGTRLTVL.